Listed here are 26 T cell receptor beta chains from one sample, sequenced in a study of T cells in tuberculosis. Repertoires were generated with immunoSEQ multiplex PCR, while TCRdb's copy carries only in-frame clones and drops some. This table holds 25,000 to 35,000 clones, around 95% found once. The source material was PBMCs. The receptors here all came from a donor aged 10 to 29 with latent tuberculosis or without tuberculosis infection.

This chain uses TRBV9 with TRBJ1-1; a possible D gene is TRBD1 (6 bases). Germline CDR1 is SGDLS and CDR2 is YYNGEE. V shed 0 bases and J shed 5 bases, with 14 bases lying between them. The CDR3 consists of 15 residues. CDR3 amino acids: CASSVVDGGLTEAFF. DNA for the CDR3: TGTGCCAGCAGCGTAGTGGACGGGGGGCTGACTGAAGCTTTCTTT.

This clone showed up just once. V gene TRBV5-1 combines with J gene TRBJ1-1; TRBD1 matches 7 bases. The CDR3 has 14 amino acids. The trim removed 5 bases at V and 3 bases at J, leaving 7 bases unmatched. Germline V CDR1 and CDR2: SGHRS, YFSETQ. The CDR3 sequence: CASRNQDRYTEAFF. The DNA of the CDR3 is TGCGCCAGCAGGAATCAGGACAGGTACACTGAAGCTTTCTTT.

The chain couples TRBV9 to TRBJ2-3; 8 positions match TRBD1. V was pared by 4 bases and J by 5 bases, with 3 bases of the junction left unmatched. The germline V gene has CDR1 SGDLS and CDR2 YYNGEE. The length of the CDR3 is 13 residues. CDR3: CASSLQGGDTQYF. The CDR3 DNA reads TGTGCCAGCAGCCTACAGGGGGGAGATACGCAGTATTTT.

The V call is TRBV4-2, the J call TRBJ2-7, with 10 positions matching TRBD2. Germline CDR1 LGHNA, CDR2 YNFKEQ. The CDR3 is 14 amino acids. Trimming removed 8 bases from V and 2 bases from J; junction bases left unmatched: 6. The CDR3 region is CASRSSGGAYEQYF. The CDR3 DNA follows: TGTGCCAGCCGGTCAAGCGGGGGGGCCTACGAGCAGTACTTC.

The V and J genes are TRBV4-3 and TRBJ1-6, with D possibly matching TRBD1 (5 bases). This CDR3 is built from 14 residues. The V gene's germline CDR1 is LGHNA and CDR2 YSLEER. V lost 5 bases and J 7 bases, leaving 12 bases between the germline ends. The CDR3: CASSKQETNSPLHF. CDR3 DNA: TGCGCCAGCAGCAAACAGGAGACGAATTCACCCCTCCACTTT.

The rearrangement uses TRBV6-6 and TRBJ1-1, with a tentative D call TRBD1 (6 bases). Between the trimmed V and J ends, which lost 5 bases and 1 base, there was a span of 11 bases. The CDR3 loop spans 14 amino acids. Germline CDR1 is MNHNY and CDR2 is SVGAGI (reference sequence). CDR3 sequence: CASSHRVGNTEAFF. CDR3 nucleotides: TGTGCCAGCAGTCACAGGGTTGGGAACACTGAAGCTTTCTTT.

The CDR3 is CASSQQTGTIEQFF. In DNA, the CDR3 is TGCGCCAGCAGCCAACAGACTGGAACCATCGAGCAGTTCTTC. The V and J genes are TRBV4-1 and TRBJ2-1; D ambiguous. Per germline, CDR1 MGHRA and CDR2 YSYEKL. This CDR3 contains 14 residues. V gave up 2 bases and J gave up 10 bases, with 15 bases separating them.

The V gene is TRBV6-6, the J gene TRBJ1-2; D ambiguous. Looked up from germline, CDR1 is MNHNY and CDR2 is SVGAGI (reference sequence). The V end lost 5 bases, the J end lost 2 bases, and 9 bases lay between the germline ends. The CDR3 spans 13 residues. The CDR3 DNA follows: TGTGCCAGCAGTGACCAGGTGAACTATGGCTACACCTTC. Its translation is CASSDQVNYGYTF.

This clone has only a few counts. The chain uses TRBV5-6 and TRBJ2-6, with 9 bases that match TRBD1. The CDR3 has 18 residues. Germline V lookup: CDR1 SGHDT, CDR2 YYEEEE. With 3 bases clipped from V and 3 bases from J, the junction kept 10 bases outside the gene matches. The CDR3 spells CASSSDLTGGVGANVLTF. CDR3 bases: TGTGCCAGCAGCTCCGACTTAACAGGGGGCGTTGGGGCCAACGTCCTGACTTTC.

This clone occurred once. The chain is built from TRBV28 and TRBJ2-7; maybe TRBD1 (6 bases). There are 12 residues in the CDR3. CDR1 and CDR2 (germline): MDHEN, SYDVKM. V was trimmed by 5 bases and J by 6 bases, leaving 11 bases between them. Here the CDR3 DNA reads TGTGCCAGCAGTGAACAGGGTCGCGAGCAGTACTTC. It codes for CASSEQGREQYF.

The rearrangement joins TRBV27 to TRBJ1-2, with 10 bases aligning to TRBD1. CDR1 and CDR2 from the germline V gene are MNHEY and SMNVEV (reference sequence). The CDR3 runs 16 residues. The J segment lost 4 bases and the V segment lost 5 bases, leaving 10 bases of the junction unmatched. CDR3 amino acids: CASSPRTGGTVYGYTF. For the CDR3, the DNA is TGTGCCAGCAGTCCGAGGACAGGGGGAACTGTCTATGGCTACACCTTC.

This rearrangement joins TRBV14 to TRBJ2-7; D is perhaps TRBD1 (5 bases). The CDR3 runs to 14 residues. Germline loops: CDR1 SGHDN, CDR2 FVKESK. V lost 4 bases and J 5 bases, leaving 15 bases between the germline ends. This CDR3 reads CASSPFQGPNEQYF. CDR3 DNA: TGTGCCAGCAGCCCTTTCCAGGGTCCCAACGAGCAGTACTTC.

The gene calls are TRBV19 and TRBJ2-7; 10 bases are a match to TRBD1. The CDR3 covers 16 residues. Germline trimming cut 3 bases from V and 3 bases from J; bases unmatched to any gene: 8. The V gene's germline CDR1 is LNHDA and CDR2 SQIVND (reference sequence). CDR3 in DNA: TGTGCCAGTAGTATTCCACGGGGACAGGGGAACTACGAGCAGTACTTC. It translates to CASSIPRGQGNYEQYF.

In this sample, this clone turned up once. The rearrangement joins TRBV19 to TRBJ2-5; a possible D gene is TRBD2 (6 bases). The V gene lost 2 bases and the J gene lost 4 bases, with 11 bases spanning the gap. The CDR3 has 14 residues. The V gene's germline CDR1 is LNHDA and CDR2 SQIVND (reference sequence). CDR3 residues: CASSIRQGGETQYF. CDR3 nucleotides: TGTGCCAGTAGTATACGGCAGGGAGGAGAGACCCAGTACTTC.

The V and J genes are TRBV6-5 and TRBJ1-5; D uncertain. CDR1 and CDR2 from the germline V gene are MNHEY and SVGAGI. The V end was cut by 0 bases, the J end by 4 bases, with 10 bases between. CDR3 length: 15 residues. This CDR3 reads CASSYSPSGNQPQHF. The CDR3 DNA sequence: TGTGCCAGCAGTTACTCGCCCTCGGGGAATCAGCCCCAGCATTTT.

V is TRBV9 and J is TRBJ1-2, with 10 nucleotides matching TRBD1. Losses at the gene ends were 2 bases for V and 9 bases for J; bases not matched to a gene: 7. Germline V lookup: CDR1 SGDLS, CDR2 YYNGEE. The CDR3 runs to 14 residues. The CDR3: CASSVGQGTISYTF. The DNA of the CDR3 is TGTGCCAGCAGCGTGGGACAGGGGACTATTAGCTACACCTTC.

V gene TRBV12-5 combines with J gene TRBJ2-1, with D perhaps TRBD2 (5 bases). V was shortened by 7 bases and J by 8 bases, with 24 bases between the two germline ends. The germline V gene has CDR1 LGHNT and CDR2 FRNRAP. The CDR3 sequence is 16 residues long. DNA for the CDR3: TGTGCTAGTGCCCCATTACTCGATGAGGGCTGGGATGAGCAGTTCTTC. Its translation is CASAPLLDEGWDEQFF.

This chain joins TRBV11-2 and TRBJ1-4; 10 bases fit TRBD1. Germline CDR1 SGHAT, CDR2 FQNNGV. This CDR3 is 15 amino acids long. V lost 5 bases and J lost 7; bases outside the gene matches: 7. As DNA, the CDR3 is TGTGCCAGCAGCATCCCGACAGGGGGCATTGAAAAACTGTTTTTT. Amino acid sequence: CASSIPTGGIEKLFF.

This clone has a single count. The CDR3 DNA reads TGTGCCAGCAGTTCGAGGACAGGGGGCTTGTGGAACACTGAAGCTTTCTTT. Protein sequence: CASSSRTGGLWNTEAFF. V is TRBV28 and J is TRBJ1-1, with 11 bases that match TRBD1. The CDR3 is 17 amino acids. Germline CDR1 reads MDHEN; CDR2 reads SYDVKM. V lost 4 bases to trimming and J lost 1 base; unmatched junction nucleotides: 8.

The chain couples TRBV27 to TRBJ2-3; 7 nucleotides match TRBD1. Unmatched junction bases numbered 13, after V lost 8 bases and J lost 2 bases. CDR1 and CDR2 from the germline V gene are MNHEY and SMNVEV (reference sequence). There are 16 residues in the CDR3. The CDR3 here is CASSSHTGTATDTQYF. DNA for the CDR3: TGTGCCAGCTCTTCACACACCGGGACAGCCACAGATACGCAGTATTTT.

The genes are TRBV9 and TRBJ2-1; 8 bases agree with TRBD2. The germline V gene has CDR1 SGDLS and CDR2 YYNGEE. The V segment lost 0 bases and the J segment 2 bases; nucleotides outside the gene matches: 1. CDR3 length equals 15 residues. CDR3 sequence: CASSVGAGAYNEQFF. CDR3 sequence (DNA): TGTGCCAGCAGCGTAGGAGCGGGGGCCTACAATGAGCAGTTCTTC.

The J gene is TRBJ2-5, the V gene TRBV5-6; 10 bases are a match to TRBD2. The J segment lost 3 bases and the V segment lost 0 bases, leaving 8 bases of the junction unmatched. The germline V gene encodes CDR1 SGHDT and CDR2 YYEEEE. The CDR3 consists of 17 residues. CDR3 DNA sequence: TGTGCCAGCAGCTTGGTAATGACTAGCGGGCGGAAAGAGACCCAGTACTTC. Protein sequence: CASSLVMTSGRKETQYF.

This rearrangement joins TRBV5-4 to TRBJ2-5, with a possible D match to TRBD2 (7 bases). The germline V and J ends were trimmed by 0 bases and 5 bases, with 11 bases remaining between them. The CDR3 consists of 14 residues. Germline CDR1 is SGHNT and CDR2 is YYREEE (reference sequence). Written as DNA, the CDR3 is TGTGCCAGCAGCTTGGCCGGCGGGGGCGAGACCCAGTACTTC. This encodes CASSLAGGGETQYF.

In its sample, this clone was seen a few times. In nucleotides, the CDR3 is TGTGCCAGCAGCTTAAGTCGAGTCGTCAGGGCCCGCGAGCAGTACTTC. It is translated as CASSLSRVVRAREQYF. This chain joins TRBV5-6 and TRBJ2-7; the D gene is possibly TRBD1 (5 bases). V was shortened by 2 bases and J by 6 bases, with 21 bases between the two germline ends. This CDR3 region has 16 residues. Germline lookup yields CDR1 SGHDT and CDR2 YYEEEE.

This chain uses TRBV15 with TRBJ2-2, with a tentative D call TRBD2 (6 bases). The length of the CDR3 is 14 residues. V lost 5 bases to trimming and J lost 5 bases, with 12 bases between them. Germline V gene lookup returns CDR1 LNHNV and CDR2 YYDKDF (reference sequence). CDR3 nucleotide sequence: TGTGCCACCAGCGAGCCGGGGGAAACCGGGGAGCTGTTTTTT. Translation gives CATSEPGETGELFF. The full variable domain, completed using reference TRBV15 and TRBJ2-2, is DAMVIQNPRYQVTQFGKPVTLSCSQTLNHNVMYWYQQKSSQAPKLLFHYYDKDFNNEADTPDNFQSRRPNTSFCFLDIRSPGLGDTAMYLCATSEPGETGELFFGEGSRLTVL.

The rearrangement uses TRBV5-4 and TRBJ2-1, with 8 bases identical to TRBD1. CDR3 length equals 15 residues. CDR1 and CDR2 from the germline V gene are SGHNT and YYREEE (reference sequence). V lost 5 bases and J lost 1; bases outside the gene matches: 5. CDR3 in DNA: TGTGCCAGCAGAACCGACAGGGGTTCCTACAATGAGCAGTTCTTC. Translation gives CASRTDRGSYNEQFF.